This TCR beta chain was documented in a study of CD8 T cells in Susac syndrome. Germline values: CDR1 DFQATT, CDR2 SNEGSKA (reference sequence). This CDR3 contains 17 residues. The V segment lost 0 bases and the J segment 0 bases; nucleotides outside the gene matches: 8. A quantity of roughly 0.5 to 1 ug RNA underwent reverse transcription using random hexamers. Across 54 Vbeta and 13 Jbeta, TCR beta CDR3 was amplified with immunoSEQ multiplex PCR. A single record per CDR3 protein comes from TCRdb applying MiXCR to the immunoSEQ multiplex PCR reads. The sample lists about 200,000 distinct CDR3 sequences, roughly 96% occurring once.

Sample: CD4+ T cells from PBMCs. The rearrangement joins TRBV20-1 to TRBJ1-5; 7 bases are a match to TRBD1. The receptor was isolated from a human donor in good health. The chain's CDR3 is CSARDWETGPSNQPQHF. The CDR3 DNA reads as TGCAGTGCTAGAGATTGGGAGACAGGGCCTAGCAATCAGCCCCAGCATTTT.